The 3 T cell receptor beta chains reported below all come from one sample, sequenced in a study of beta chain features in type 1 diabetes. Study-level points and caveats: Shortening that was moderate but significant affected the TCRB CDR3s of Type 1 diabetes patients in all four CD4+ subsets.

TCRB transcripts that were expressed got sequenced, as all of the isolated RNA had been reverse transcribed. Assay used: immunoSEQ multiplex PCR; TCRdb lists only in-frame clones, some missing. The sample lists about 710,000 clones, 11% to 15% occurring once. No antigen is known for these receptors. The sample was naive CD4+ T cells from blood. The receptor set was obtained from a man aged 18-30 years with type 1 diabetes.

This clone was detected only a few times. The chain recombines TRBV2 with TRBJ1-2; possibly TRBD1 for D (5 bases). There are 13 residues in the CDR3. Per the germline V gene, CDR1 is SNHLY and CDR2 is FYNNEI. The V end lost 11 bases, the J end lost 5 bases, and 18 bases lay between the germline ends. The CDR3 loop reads CAGGTTEGYGYTF. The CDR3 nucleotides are TGTGCCGGGGGAACCACTGAGGGTTATGGCTACACCTTC.

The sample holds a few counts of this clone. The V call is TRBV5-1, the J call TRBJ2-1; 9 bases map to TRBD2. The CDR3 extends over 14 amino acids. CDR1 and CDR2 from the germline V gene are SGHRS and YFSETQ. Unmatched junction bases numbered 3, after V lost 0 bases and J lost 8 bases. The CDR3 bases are TGCGCCAGCAGCTTGGTAGCGGGAGCATATGAGCAGTTCTTC. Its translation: CASSLVAGAYEQFF.

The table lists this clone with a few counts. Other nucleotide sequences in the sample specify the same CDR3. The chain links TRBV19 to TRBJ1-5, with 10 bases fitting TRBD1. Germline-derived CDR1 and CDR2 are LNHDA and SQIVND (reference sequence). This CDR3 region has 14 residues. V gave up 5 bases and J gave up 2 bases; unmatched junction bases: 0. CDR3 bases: TGTGCCAGTAGTGGGACAGGGGGCAATCAGCCCCAGCATTTT. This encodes CASSGTGGNQPQHF.